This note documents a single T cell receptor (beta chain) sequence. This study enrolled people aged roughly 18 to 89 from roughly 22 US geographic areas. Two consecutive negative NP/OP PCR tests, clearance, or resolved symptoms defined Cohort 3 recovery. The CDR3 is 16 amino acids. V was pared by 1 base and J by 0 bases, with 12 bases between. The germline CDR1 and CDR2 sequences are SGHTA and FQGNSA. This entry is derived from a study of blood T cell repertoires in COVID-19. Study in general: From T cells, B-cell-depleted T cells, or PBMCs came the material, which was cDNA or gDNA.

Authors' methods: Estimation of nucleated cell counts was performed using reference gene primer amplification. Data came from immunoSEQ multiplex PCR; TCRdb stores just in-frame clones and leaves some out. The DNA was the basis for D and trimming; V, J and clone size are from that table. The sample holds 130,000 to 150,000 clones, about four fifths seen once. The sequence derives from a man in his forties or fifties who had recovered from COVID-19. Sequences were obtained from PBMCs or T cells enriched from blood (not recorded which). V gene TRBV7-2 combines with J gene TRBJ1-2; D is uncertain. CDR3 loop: CASSLGSGLANYGYTF. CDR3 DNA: TGTGCCAGCAGCTTAGGTTCGGGGTTAGCTAACTATGGCTACACCTTC.